Listed below are T cell receptor beta chains from one sample, sequenced in a study of T-cell memory formation after mild COVID-19. TCRdb itself ran the 5' RACE reads through MiXCR, one entry per CDR3 protein. The sample consists of 470,000 or so distinct CDR3 sequences, about a sixth of them appearing once. The sample was PBMCs or a T cell subset sorted from them (not recorded which). These receptors came from a man aged 18 to 29 who had mild COVID-19 (a few samples of this study predate the infection). Cell type and time point are not known. The CDR3 runs from the conserved cysteine through the conserved F or W. Each record gives: J gene, clone size, D gene, V gene, CDR3 length, CDR3 protein, CDR3 DNA. A D gene is named only where the DNA matches it firmly. Clone size is stated in some rows and not others, as once, few, many or a class when expanded.

>TRBJ2-7|NA|TRBD1|TRBV25-1|13
CASTGTVTYEQYF
TGTGCCAGCACTGGGACAGTCACCTACGAGCAGTACTTC
>TRBJ1-4|many|NA|TRBV11-2|12
CASSLVGEKLFF
TGTGCCAGCAGCTTAGTGGGCGAAAAACTGTTTTTT
>TRBJ2-5|many|NA|TRBV5-6|17
CASSTPPGNLGAETQYF
TGTGCCAGCAGCACACCGCCAGGGAATCTGGGGGCGGAGACCCAGTACTTC
>TRBJ1-1|NA|TRBD1|TRBV6-1|11
CASSGQGEAFF
TGTGCCAGCAGTGGACAGGGGGAGGCTTTCTTT
>TRBJ1-1|NA|NA|TRBV5-1|14
CASSLRGMGTEAFF
TGCGCCAGCAGCTTGCGGGGGATGGGGACTGAAGCTTTCTTT
>TRBJ1-5|many|NA|TRBV12-3/TRBV12-4|13
CASSLAENQPQHF
TGTGCCAGCAGTTTAGCAGAGAATCAGCCCCAGCATTTT
>TRBJ2-7|few|TRBD2|TRBV6-6|14
CASSYGGEPYEQYF
TGTGCCAGCAGTTACGGGGGGGAACCCTACGAGCAGTACTTC
>TRBJ1-4|few|NA|TRBV7-2|17
CASSLTDVYATNEKLFF
TGTGCCAGCAGCCTTACAGACGTTTATGCAACTAATGAAAAACTGTTTTTT
>TRBJ1-2|NA|NA|TRBV12-3/TRBV12-4|12
CASARDVSGYTF
TGTGCCAGCGCCAGGGACGTATCTGGCTACACCTTC
>TRBJ2-1|few|NA|TRBV7-3|17
CASSFLVGGGRSNEQFF
TGTGCCAGCAGCTTTCTGGTGGGCGGGGGCCGGTCGAATGAGCAGTTCTTC
>TRBJ1-2|NA|TRBD1|TRBV30|15
CAWSTGTGWNYGYTF
TGTGCCTGGAGCACCGGGACAGGTTGGAACTATGGCTACACCTTC
>TRBJ2-5|NA|NA|TRBV7-9|14
CASSLGGQIETQYF
TGTGCCAGCAGCTTAGGGGGCCAAATAGAGACCCAGTACTTC
>TRBJ2-1|few|TRBD2|TRBV20-1|15
CSASPTSGGYNEQFF
TGCAGTGCTAGTCCCACTAGCGGGGGCTACAATGAGCAGTTCTTC
>TRBJ1-2|few|NA|TRBV7-9|13
CASSSDKSYGYTF
TGTGCCAGCAGCTCCGATAAGTCTTATGGCTACACCTTC
>TRBJ1-6|NA|TRBD1|TRBV12-3/TRBV12-4|15
CASSLLGTGDSPLHF
TGTGCCAGCAGTCTCCTCGGGACAGGGGATTCACCCCTCCACTTT
>TRBJ2-1|NA|TRBD2|TRBV12-3/TRBV12-4|16
CASTAKGRGTYNEQFF
TGTGCCAGCACCGCTAAGGGGCGGGGGACCTACAATGAGCAGTTCTTC
>TRBJ1-1|few|NA|TRBV29-1|14
CSVEAGPGGTEAFF
TGCAGCGTTGAAGCTGGGCCGGGGGGCACTGAAGCTTTCTTT
>TRBJ2-5|few|NA|TRBV5-5|15
CASSRFRRSQETQYF
TGTGCCAGCAGTAGGTTCAGAAGGAGCCAAGAGACCCAGTACTTC
>TRBJ2-7|few|NA|TRBV2|14
CASSANVQIYEQYF
TGTGCCAGCTCCGCTAACGTGCAGATCTACGAGCAGTACTTC
>TRBJ2-2|NA|TRBD2|TRBV11-2|15
CASSLLAGGFGELFF
TGTGCCAGCAGCTTGCTAGCGGGGGGGTTCGGGGAGCTGTTTTTT
>TRBJ1-1|NA|NA|TRBV20-1|13
CSARNGMNTEAFF
TGCAGTGCTAGGAACGGTATGAACACTGAAGCTTTCTTT
>TRBJ1-4|few|NA|TRBV3-1|16
CASSLRLGVTNEKLFF
TGTGCCAGCAGCCTGAGGTTGGGGGTCACTAATGAAAAACTGTTTTTT
>TRBJ2-7|few|NA|TRBV30|15
CAWSVPGRLSYEQYF
TGTGCCTGGAGTGTACCGGGACGGTTGTCCTACGAGCAGTACTTC
>TRBJ2-3|NA|TRBD2|TRBV10-3|14
CATAASGGTDTQYF
TGTGCCACCGCCGCTAGCGGGGGCACAGATACGCAGTATTTT
>TRBJ2-1|many|NA|TRBV7-2|15
CASSLGGGLANEQFF
TGTGCCAGCAGCTTAGGGGGGGGCCTGGCCAATGAGCAGTTCTTC
>TRBJ1-5|NA|NA|TRBV6-2/TRBV6-3|14
CASRQGASVRAQHF
TGTGCCAGCAGACAAGGCGCGTCGGTAAGAGCCCAGCATTTT
>TRBJ1-4|few|NA|TRBV20-1|14
CSAPRGARNEKLFF
TGCAGTGCCCCTCGGGGCGCGCGGAATGAAAAACTGTTTTTT
>TRBJ1-5|NA|NA|TRBV5-1|15
CASSPADLLGQPQHF
TGCGCCAGCAGCCCGGCGGACCTCCTTGGTCAGCCCCAGCATTTT